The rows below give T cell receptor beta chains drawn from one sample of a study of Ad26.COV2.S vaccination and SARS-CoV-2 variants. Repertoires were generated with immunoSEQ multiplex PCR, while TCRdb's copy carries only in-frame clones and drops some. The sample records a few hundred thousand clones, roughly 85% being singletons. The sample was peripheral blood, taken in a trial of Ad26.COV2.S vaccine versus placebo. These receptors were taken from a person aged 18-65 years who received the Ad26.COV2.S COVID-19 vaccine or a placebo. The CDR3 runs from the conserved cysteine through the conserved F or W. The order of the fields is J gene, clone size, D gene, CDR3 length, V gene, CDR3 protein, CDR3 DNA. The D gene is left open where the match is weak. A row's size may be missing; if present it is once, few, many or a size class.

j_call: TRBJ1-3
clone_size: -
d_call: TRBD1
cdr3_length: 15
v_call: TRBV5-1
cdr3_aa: CASSQTGSSGNTIYF
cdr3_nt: TGCGCCAGCAGCCAGACAGGGAGCTCTGGAAACACCATATATTTT

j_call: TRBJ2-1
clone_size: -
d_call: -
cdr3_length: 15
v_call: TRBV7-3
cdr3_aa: CASSFSGADYNEQFF
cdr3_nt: TGTGCCAGCAGCTTCTCAGGGGCCGACTACAATGAGCAGTTCTTC

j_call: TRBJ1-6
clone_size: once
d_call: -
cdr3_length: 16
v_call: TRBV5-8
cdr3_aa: CASTSVRGTYNSPLHF
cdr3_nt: TGTGCCAGCACCTCAGTGCGGGGGACCTATAATTCACCCCTCCACTTT

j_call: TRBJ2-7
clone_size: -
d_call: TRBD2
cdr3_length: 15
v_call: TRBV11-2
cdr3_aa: CASSTGTSGNYEQYF
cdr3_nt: TGTGCCAGCAGCACAGGGACTAGCGGGAACTACGAGCAGTACTTC

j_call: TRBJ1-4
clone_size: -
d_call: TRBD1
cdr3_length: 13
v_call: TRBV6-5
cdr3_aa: CAGRQGNNEKLFF
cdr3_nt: TGTGCCGGCCGACAGGGGAATAATGAAAAACTGTTTTTT

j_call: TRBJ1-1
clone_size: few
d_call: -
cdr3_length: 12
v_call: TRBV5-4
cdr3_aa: CASSPGTSEAFF
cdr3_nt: TGTGCCAGCAGCCCGGGGACATCTGAAGCTTTCTTT

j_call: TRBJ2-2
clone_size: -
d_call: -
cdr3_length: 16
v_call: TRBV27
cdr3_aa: CASSQFLGINTGELFF
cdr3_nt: TGTGCCAGCAGCCAATTCTTGGGAATTAACACCGGGGAGCTGTTTTTT

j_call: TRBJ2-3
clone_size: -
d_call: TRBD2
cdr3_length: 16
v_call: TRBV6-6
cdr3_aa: CASSPVAGGGTDTQYF
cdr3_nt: TGTGCCAGCAGTCCAGTAGCGGGGGGTGGCACAGATACGCAGTATTTT

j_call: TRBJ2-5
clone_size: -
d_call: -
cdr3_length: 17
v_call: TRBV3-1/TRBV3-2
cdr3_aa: CASSRSLDGTVKETQYF
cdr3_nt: TGTGCCAGCAGCCGGAGCCTCGACGGGACGGTTAAAGAGACCCAGTACTTC

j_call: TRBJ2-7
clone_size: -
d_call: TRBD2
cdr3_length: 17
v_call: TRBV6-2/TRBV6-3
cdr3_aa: CASSYPGLAGGLYEQYF
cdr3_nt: TGTGCCAGCAGTTACCCGGGACTAGCGGGGGGCCTTTACGAGCAGTACTTC

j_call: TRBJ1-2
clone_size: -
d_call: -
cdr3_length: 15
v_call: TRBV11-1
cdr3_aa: CASSLGSGVWSGYTF
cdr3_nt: TGTGCCAGCAGCTTGGGCAGCGGGGTATGGAGTGGCTACACCTTC

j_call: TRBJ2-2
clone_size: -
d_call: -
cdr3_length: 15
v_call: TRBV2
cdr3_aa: CASMRRGGGTGELFF
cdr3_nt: TGTGCCAGCATGAGGAGGGGAGGTGGGACCGGGGAGCTGTTTTTT